Detailed here is one TCR beta chain. Residents of about 25 US areas, aged about 18 to 89 years, made up the participants. Clinical history as reported by participants underpinned cohort assignment. The data are from a study of blood T cell repertoires in COVID-19. For the study at large: Two negative PCRs, clearance, or symptom resolution had been documented for recovered Cohort 3 donors.

Per the original data handling: Using reference gene primer amplification, nucleated cell counts were estimated. Sequenced by immunoSEQ multiplex PCR; TCRdb stores in-frame clones only, minus some. V and J calls and clone size are copied from that table; D and trimming were computed from the DNA. This sample has roughly 200,000 clones; roughly 86% occur once, and the top ten carry 20% to 25%. V lost 0 bases, J lost 12 bases, and 15 bases stayed unmatched. Germline V CDR1 and CDR2: SGDLS, YYNGEE. The CDR3 spans 16 residues. Sample: PBMCs or T cells enriched from blood (not recorded which). The chain carries TRBV9 and TRBJ2-1, with TRBD2 identical over 7 bases. The TCR sequence derives from a woman between 40 and 55 years old in a cohort exposed to, infected with or recovered from COVID-19 (not recorded which). DNA for the CDR3: TGTGCCAGCAGCGTAGCGGCTAGCGGTTTCTTAGGGCGGCAGTTCTTC. Translated, it gives CASSVAASGFLGRQFF.